This T cell receptor (beta chain) derives from a study of memory CD4+ T cells and cytomegalovirus serostatus. Study-wide results and caveats: Each of 65 to 75 CMV-associated TCRbeta sequences occurred in one to five individuals.

Single viable CD3+CD4+CD8-CD45RO+ cells were sorted as the memory CD4+ T cells. Note on this clone: Its target is not known.

TCRdb keeps only in-frame clones here, not all; method: immunoSEQ multiplex PCR. The table lists 40,000 or so clones, around three quarters of them singletons. The V gene end was trimmed by 6 bases and the J gene end by 5 bases; junction bases not matched to a gene: 7. The CDR3 runs 15 residues. Germline values: CDR1 WNHNN, CDR2 SYGVQD (reference sequence). V and J are TRBV10-1 and TRBJ2-1, with TRBD1 matching over 10 bases. The sequencing input was memory CD4+ T cells from blood. The source of this sequence is an adult in good health and CMV-seronegative. The CDR3 region is CASSRDRGRDNEQFF. CDR3 nucleotide sequence: TGCGCCAGCAGCCGCGACAGGGGGCGCGACAATGAGCAGTTCTTC.